These 2 T cell receptor beta chains originate from one sample sequenced in a study of blood T cell repertoires in COVID-19. Produced via immunoSEQ multiplex PCR; TCRdb's table is partial and in-frame only. This sample has under 150,000 clones, with 85% found just once. Sequencing was done on a sample of peripheral blood. The receptor source for this set is a woman aged 55-70 years with COVID-19, enrolled during active disease.

The rearrangement links TRBV30 to TRBJ1-3; D gene uncertain. Looked up from germline, CDR1 is GTSNPN and CDR2 is SVGIG (reference sequence). This CDR3 is 10 amino acids long. V was pared by 7 bases and J by 3 bases, with 4 bases between. In DNA, the CDR3 is TGTGCCTTAGATGGAAACACCATATATTTT. Translation gives CALDGNTIYF. Supplemented by reference TRBV30 and TRBJ1-3, the full variable domain reads SQTIHQWPATLVQPVGSPLSLECTVEGTSNPNLYWYRQAAGRGLQLLFYSVGIGQISSEVPQNLSASRPQDRQFILSSKKLLLSDSGFYLCALDGNTIYFGEGSWLTVV.

The chain joins TRBV9 to TRBJ2-3, with D tentatively TRBD2 (5 bases). The germline V gene has CDR1 SGDLS and CDR2 YYNGEE. There are 15 residues in the CDR3. V was cut by 0 bases and J by 2 bases, with 10 bases left in between. The CDR3 loop reads CASSVARGPTDTQYF. The CDR3 DNA sequence: TGTGCCAGCAGCGTAGCTCGGGGTCCCACAGATACGCAGTATTTT.